Presented here are 7 T cell receptor beta chains from one specimen sequenced in a study of human T cells and chemical hapten exposure. Someone pulled total RNA out of unfractionated whole blood. One entry per CDR3 protein results from TCRdb running MiXCR on the 5' RACE reads. Of some 150,000 distinct CDR3 sequences detected, 4.1% appear once; the ten largest clones hold 1.3% to 1.5%. These receptors were collected from a female donor in good health.

The sample holds many counts of this clonotype. This chain uses TRBV29-1 with TRBJ1-1; D unclear. V lost 7 bases, J lost 6 bases, and 18 bases lay in between. The CDR3 runs 13 residues. Per germline, CDR1 SQVTM and CDR2 ANQGSEA. CDR3 sequence reads: CSGRRRASSEAFF. The CDR3 coding sequence is TGCAGCGGACGAAGGAGGGCGTCTTCTGAAGCTTTCTTT.

The sample holds many counts of this clonotype. A read error is possible here, since a much larger clone lies one base away. The rearrangement joins TRBV4-2 to TRBJ2-5; TRBD2 aligns across 7 bases. Germline CDR1 is LGHNA and CDR2 is YNFKEQ. With 5 bases clipped from V and 3 bases from J, the junction kept 6 bases outside the gene matches. The CDR3 sequence is 14 residues long. The CDR3 spells CASSTRGLEETQYF. The CDR3 nucleotides are TGTGCCAGCAGCACCCGCGGACTAGAAGAGACCCAGTACTTC.

This clonotype was recorded at least ten times. This chain uses TRBV19 with TRBJ1-4; possible D gene TRBD1, 5 bases. CDR1 is LNHDA, CDR2 SQIVND, per germline (reference sequence). Trimming shortened V by 2 bases and J by 8 bases, and 24 bases separated the two germline ends. This CDR3 region has 18 residues. The CDR3 loop is CASSIPPHGPVGDEKLFF. The CDR3 DNA reads as TGTGCCAGTAGTATACCACCCCACGGACCAGTCGGGGACGAAAAACTGTTTTTT. Supplemented by reference TRBV19 and TRBJ1-4, the full variable domain reads DGGITQSPKYLFRKEGQNVTLSCEQNLNHDAMYWYRQDPGQGLRLIYYSQIVNDFQKGDIAEGYSVSREKKESFPLTVTSAQKNPTAFYLCASSIPPHGPVGDEKLFFGSGTQLSVL.

This clonotype was recorded at least ten times. The V gene is TRBV20-1, the J gene TRBJ1-6, with D uncertain. Germline V gives CDR1 DFQATT, CDR2 SNEGSKA (reference sequence). V lost 0 bases, J lost 2 bases, and 8 bases lay in between. CDR3 length equals 15 residues. CDR3 protein: CSAREGNTYNSPLHF. CDR3 coding DNA: TGCAGTGCTAGAGAGGGGAATACCTATAATTCACCCCTCCACTTT.

In this sample, this clonotype turned up a few times. CDR3 sequence reads: CASSARLGAGEQFF. In nucleotides, the CDR3 is TGTGCCAGCAGCGCCCGTTTGGGGGCGGGAGAGCAGTTCTTC. The chain has TRBV7-7 and TRBJ2-1; D may correspond to TRBD1 or TRBD2 (6 bases each). Germline CDR1 is SSHAT and CDR2 is FNYEAQ (reference sequence). CDR3 size: 14 residues. Trimming removed 5 bases at V and 10 bases at J, with 18 bases between.

This chain uses TRBV30 with TRBJ2-1; TRBD1 is a possible D gene (5 bases). The length of the CDR3 is 14 residues. The V and J ends lost 4 bases and 2 bases respectively, with 12 bases between them. From germline, CDR1 is GTSNPN and CDR2 SVGIG (reference sequence). The chain's CDR3 is CAWTGLSAYNEQFF. In nucleotides, the CDR3 is TGTGCCTGGACAGGGTTGTCGGCCTACAATGAGCAGTTCTTC.

This clonotype is a singleton in its sample. A much larger clonotype is one base distant, so this may be a read error. The chain links TRBV29-1 to TRBJ1-2; 8 bases align to TRBD1. Germline values: CDR1 SQVTM, CDR2 ANQGSEA. CDR3 length: 15 amino acids. The CDR3 loop reads CSATPGTGQAYGDTF. Here the CDR3 DNA reads TGCAGCGCAACGCCCGGGACAGGCCAGGCCTATGGCGACACCTTC.